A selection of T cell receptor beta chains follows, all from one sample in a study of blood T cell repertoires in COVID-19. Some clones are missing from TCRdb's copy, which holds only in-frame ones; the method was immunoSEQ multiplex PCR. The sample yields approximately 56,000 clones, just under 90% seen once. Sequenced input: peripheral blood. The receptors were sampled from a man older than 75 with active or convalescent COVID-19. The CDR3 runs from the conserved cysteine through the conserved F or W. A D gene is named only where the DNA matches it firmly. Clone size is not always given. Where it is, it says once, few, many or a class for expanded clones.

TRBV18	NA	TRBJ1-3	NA	TGTGCCAGCTCACCGACGGGGGACTTCGCTGGAAACACCATATATTTT	CASSPTGDFAGNTIYF
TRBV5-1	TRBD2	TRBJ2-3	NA	TGCGCCAGCAGCTTGGTGCTAGCGGGAGGGCCTGATACGCAGTATTTT	CASSLVLAGGPDTQYF
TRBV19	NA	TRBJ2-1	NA	TGTGCCAGTAGTAGTCGACTGGGTCACAATGAGCAGTTCTTC	CASSSRLGHNEQFF
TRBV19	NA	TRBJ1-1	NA	TGTGCCAGTAGAAAGGGACTTTTGAACACTGAAGCTTTCTTT	CASRKGLLNTEAFF
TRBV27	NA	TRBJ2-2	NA	TGTGCCAGCAGAGTTCAACTCGGAGCCACCGGGGAGCTGTTTTTT	CASRVQLGATGELFF
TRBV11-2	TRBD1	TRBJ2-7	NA	TGTGCCACCCAGACAGGGGCTTCGGCCTACGAGCAGTACTTC	CATQTGASAYEQYF
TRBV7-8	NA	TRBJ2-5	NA	TGTGCCAGCAGCTTATCCAGGGGCCAAGAGACCCAGTACTTC	CASSLSRGQETQYF
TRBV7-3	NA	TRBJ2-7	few	TGTGCCAGCAGCCCTAACCACGGCGGGCAATACGAGCAGTACTTC	CASSPNHGGQYEQYF
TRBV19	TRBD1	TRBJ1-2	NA	TGTGCCAGTAGTACCACAGGGGGCGATTTTAACTATGGCTACACCTTC	CASSTTGGDFNYGYTF
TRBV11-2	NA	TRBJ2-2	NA	TGTGCCAGCAGCTTAGTCCGGGCAGGGCCGAACACCGGGGAGCTGTTTTTT	CASSLVRAGPNTGELFF
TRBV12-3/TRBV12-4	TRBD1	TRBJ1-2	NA	TGTGCCAGCAGTTTAGACCGGGACAGGGTCTACACCTTC	CASSLDRDRVYTF
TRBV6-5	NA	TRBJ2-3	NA	TGTGCCAGCAGTTACTCGGTGGCGGCTGATACGCAGTATTTT	CASSYSVAADTQYF
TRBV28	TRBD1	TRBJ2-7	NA	TGTGCCAGCAGTCCCACAGGGGGTAGGCGCTACGAGCAGTACTTC	CASSPTGGRRYEQYF
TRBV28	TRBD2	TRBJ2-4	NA	TGTGCCAGCCGACCCGGGGGGGGGCGTGGAAACATTCAGTACTTC	CASRPGGGRGNIQYF
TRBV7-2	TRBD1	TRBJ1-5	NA	TGTGCCAGCAGCTTAGAGGGACAGGGTTTACAGCCCCAGCATTTT	CASSLEGQGLQPQHF
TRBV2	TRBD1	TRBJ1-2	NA	TGTGCCAGCAGTGAGCAGCCGGGACAGGGTTCTGGCTACACCTTC	CASSEQPGQGSGYTF
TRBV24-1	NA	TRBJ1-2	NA	TGTGCCACCAGTGATCCCGGGACTGATTATGGCTACACCTTC	CATSDPGTDYGYTF
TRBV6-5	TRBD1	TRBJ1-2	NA	TGTGCCAGCAGTTACGTGACAGGGCGAGGCTATGGCTACACCTTC	CASSYVTGRGYGYTF
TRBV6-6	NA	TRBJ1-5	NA	TGTGCCAGCAGCTTTGTTGATCAGCCCCAGCATTTT	CASSFVDQPQHF
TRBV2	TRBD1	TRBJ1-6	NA	TGTGCCAGCATGCTTGACAGGGGGCGAGTTAAATCACCCCTCCACTTT	CASMLDRGRVKSPLHF
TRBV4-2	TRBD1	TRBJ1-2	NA	TGTGCCAGCAGCCAAGATCCGGGACAGGGAGTGGATGGCTACACCTTC	CASSQDPGQGVDGYTF
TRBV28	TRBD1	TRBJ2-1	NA	TGTGCCAGCAGTTCCGGGACAGTTTCCTACAATGAGCAGTTCTTC	CASSSGTVSYNEQFF
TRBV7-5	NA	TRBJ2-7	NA	TGTGTCAGAAGCCCGAGCCGGGACAGGGTGAGCGAGCAGTACTTC	CVRSPSRDRVSEQYF
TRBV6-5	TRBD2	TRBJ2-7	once	TGTGCCAGCAGTTACTCGACTAGCGGGAACTACGAGCAGTACTTC	CASSYSTSGNYEQYF
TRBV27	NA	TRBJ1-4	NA	TGTGCCAGCAGTTTCAGTTCGACTAATGAAAAACTGTTTTTT	CASSFSSTNEKLFF
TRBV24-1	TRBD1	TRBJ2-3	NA	TGTGCCACCAGTGATTCCCCGGCAGGGGGACAGAATACGCAGTATTTT	CATSDSPAGGQNTQYF
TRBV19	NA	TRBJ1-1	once	TGTGCCAGTAGTATAGAGGACAGCATGAACACTGAAGCTTTCTTT	CASSIEDSMNTEAFF
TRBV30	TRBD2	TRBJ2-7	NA	TGTGCCAGCGGGGGGGCTCAAGAGCAGTACTTC	CASGGAQEQYF
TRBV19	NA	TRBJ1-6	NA	TGTGCCAGTAGCTTCCGAGGGCGGGGTAATTCACCCCTCCACTTT	CASSFRGRGNSPLHF
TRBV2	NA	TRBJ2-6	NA	TGTGCAAACGGAGGGGATACTGGGGCCAACGTCCTGACTTTC	CANGGDTGANVLTF
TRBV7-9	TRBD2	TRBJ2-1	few	TGTGCCAGCAGCCTCACTAGCGGATTCTACAATGAGCAGTTCTTC	CASSLTSGFYNEQFF
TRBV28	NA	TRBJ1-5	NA	TGTGCCAGCAGTTTAACAGGAAGCAATCAGCCCCAGCATTTT	CASSLTGSNQPQHF
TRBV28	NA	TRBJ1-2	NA	TGTGCCAGCAGCAACGGGGGACCTAGAACTTCTAACTATGGCTACACCTTC	CASSNGGPRTSNYGYTF
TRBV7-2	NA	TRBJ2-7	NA	TGTGCCAGCAGCAGGAACAGGGAACCCTACGAGCAGTACTTC	CASSRNREPYEQYF
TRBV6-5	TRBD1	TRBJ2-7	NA	TGTGCCAGCCGAAGACAGGGGGCGTACTACGAGCAGTACTTC	CASRRQGAYYEQYF
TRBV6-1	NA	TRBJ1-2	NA	TGTGCCAGCAGTGAAATTAGACACGGCAGAGATGGCTACACCTTC	CASSEIRHGRDGYTF
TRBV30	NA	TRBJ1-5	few	TGTGCCTGGAGGGGTAAACAGGGCAATCAGCCCCAGCATTTT	CAWRGKQGNQPQHF
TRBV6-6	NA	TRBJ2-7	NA	TGTGCCAGCAGTTACTCGTACTACGAGCAGTACTTC	CASSYSYYEQYF
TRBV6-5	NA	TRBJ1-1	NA	TGTGCCAGCAGTTACTCGTCTCGTCAGCGAGCTTTCTTT	CASSYSSRQRAFF
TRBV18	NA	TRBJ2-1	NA	TGTGCCAGCTCCGCCGGGCCTAGCGACTACAATGAGCAGTTCTTC	CASSAGPSDYNEQFF
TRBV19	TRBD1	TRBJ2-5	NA	TGTGCCAGTAGTGAGTCCAGGGGGCGGTTGGAGACCCAGTACTTC	CASSESRGRLETQYF
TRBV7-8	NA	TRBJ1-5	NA	TGTGCCAGCAGCTTATTACAGGGACGGAGCAATCAGCCCCAGCATTTT	CASSLLQGRSNQPQHF
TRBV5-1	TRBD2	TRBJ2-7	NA	TGCGCCAGCAGCTTGGAAGCGGGAGGCCTCCACGAGCAGTACTTC	CASSLEAGGLHEQYF
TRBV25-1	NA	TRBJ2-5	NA	TGTGCCAGCAGCGGACTATCCAGGGATCTCCGGGGGACCCAGTACTTC	CASSGLSRDLRGTQYF
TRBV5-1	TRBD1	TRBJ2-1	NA	TGCGCCAGCAGCTTGGCGGGGACAGTTTTTAATGAGCAGTTCTTC	CASSLAGTVFNEQFF
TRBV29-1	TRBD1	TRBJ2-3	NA	TGCAGCGTTGGACAGGGGGCAAGCTCGGCAGATACGCAGTATTTT	CSVGQGASSADTQYF
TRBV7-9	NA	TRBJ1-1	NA	TGTGCCAGCAGCTCCGCCCCTAACCAGGGCACTGAAGCTTTCTTT	CASSSAPNQGTEAFF
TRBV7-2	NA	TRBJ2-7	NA	TGTGCCAGCAGCCTTCTACAGGGTCTCGAGGGCGAGCAGTACTTC	CASSLLQGLEGEQYF
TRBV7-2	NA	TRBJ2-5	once	TGTGCCAGCAGCACGTCCTCCACAGGGATCAAGACCCAGTACTTC	CASSTSSTGIKTQYF
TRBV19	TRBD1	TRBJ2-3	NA	TGTGCCAGTAGTGTACAGGGGACGGGAACGAGAACAGATACGCAGTATTTT	CASSVQGTGTRTDTQYF
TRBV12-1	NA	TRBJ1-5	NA	TGTGCCAGCAGCTATCCGGACACCACTTCTCGCCCCTCAAATCAGCCCCAGCATTTT	CASSYPDTTSRPSNQPQHF
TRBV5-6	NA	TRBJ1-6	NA	TGTGCCAGCAGCTTGGATCAGGGCCGCCATAATTCACCCCTCCACTTT	CASSLDQGRHNSPLHF
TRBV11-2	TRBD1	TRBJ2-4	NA	TGTGCCAGCAGCTTAGCCGCAGGGGGAGAAGCCAAAAACATTCAGTACTTC	CASSLAAGGEAKNIQYF
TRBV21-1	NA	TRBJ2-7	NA	TGTGCCAGCACGAATCGACAGGGGGCAACTTTCACCTACGAGCAGTACTTC	CASTNRQGATFTYEQYF